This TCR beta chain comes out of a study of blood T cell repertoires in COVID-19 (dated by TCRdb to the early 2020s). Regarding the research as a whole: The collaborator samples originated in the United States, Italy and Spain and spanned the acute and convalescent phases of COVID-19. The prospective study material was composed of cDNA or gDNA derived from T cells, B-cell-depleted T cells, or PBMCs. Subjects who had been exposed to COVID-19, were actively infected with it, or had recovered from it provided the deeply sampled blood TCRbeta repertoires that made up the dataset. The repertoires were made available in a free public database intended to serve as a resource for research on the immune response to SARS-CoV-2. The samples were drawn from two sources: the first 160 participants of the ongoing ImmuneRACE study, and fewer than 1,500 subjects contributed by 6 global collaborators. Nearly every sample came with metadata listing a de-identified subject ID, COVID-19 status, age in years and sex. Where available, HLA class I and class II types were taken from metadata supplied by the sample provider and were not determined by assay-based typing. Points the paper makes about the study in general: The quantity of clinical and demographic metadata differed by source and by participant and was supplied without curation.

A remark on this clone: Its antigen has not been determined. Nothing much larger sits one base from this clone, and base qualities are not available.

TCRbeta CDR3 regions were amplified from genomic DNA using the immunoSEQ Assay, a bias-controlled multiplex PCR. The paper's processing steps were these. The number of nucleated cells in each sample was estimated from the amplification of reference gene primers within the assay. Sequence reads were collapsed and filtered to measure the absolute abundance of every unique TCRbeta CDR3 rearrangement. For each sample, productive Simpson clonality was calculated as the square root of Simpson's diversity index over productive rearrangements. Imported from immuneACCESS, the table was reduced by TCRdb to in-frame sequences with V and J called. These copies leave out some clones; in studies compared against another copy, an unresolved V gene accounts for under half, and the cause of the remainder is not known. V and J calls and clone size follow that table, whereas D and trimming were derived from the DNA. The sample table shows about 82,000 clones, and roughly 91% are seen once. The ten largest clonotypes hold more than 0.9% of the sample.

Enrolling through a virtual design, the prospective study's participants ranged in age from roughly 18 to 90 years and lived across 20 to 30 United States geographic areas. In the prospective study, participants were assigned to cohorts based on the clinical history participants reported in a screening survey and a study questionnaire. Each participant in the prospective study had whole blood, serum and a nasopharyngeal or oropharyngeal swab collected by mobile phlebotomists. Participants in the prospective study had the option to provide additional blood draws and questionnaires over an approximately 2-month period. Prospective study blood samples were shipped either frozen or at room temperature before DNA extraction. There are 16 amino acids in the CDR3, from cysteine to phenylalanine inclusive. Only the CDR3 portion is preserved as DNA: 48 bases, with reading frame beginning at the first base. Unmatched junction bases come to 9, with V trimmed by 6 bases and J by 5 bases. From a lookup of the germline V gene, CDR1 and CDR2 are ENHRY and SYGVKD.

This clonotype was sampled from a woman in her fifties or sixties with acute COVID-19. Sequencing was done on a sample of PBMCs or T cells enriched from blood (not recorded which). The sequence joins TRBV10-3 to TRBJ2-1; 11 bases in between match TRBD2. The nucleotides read TGTGCCATCAGGGGCTACGGGACTAGCGGACACAATGAGCAGTTCTTC. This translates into CAIRGYGTSGHNEQFF.